This T cell receptor (beta chain) was sequenced in a study of technical replicates of blood from a handful of donors. This clone was counted only a few times. The V end lost 1 base, the J end lost 1 base, and 12 bases lay between the germline ends. CDR1 is SGHNT and CDR2 is YYREEE in the germline V gene (reference sequence). The CDR3 length is 15 residues. The repertoire was sequenced with immunoSEQ multiplex PCR; TCRdb's copy has only in-frame clones and lacks some. The table includes under 35,000 clones, around 90% detected once. The sample taken for sequencing was PBMCs. The receptor's source is a human donor in good health. Some clones in this sample may be carry-over from other donors' samples. The V call is TRBV5-4, the J call TRBJ2-7; a weak D match, TRBD2 (5 bases). CDR3 sequence (DNA): TGTGCCAGCAGCTTGTACGGGGATTCATCCTACGAGCAGTACTTC. Its translation: CASSLYGDSSYEQYF. Full variable domain (remainder filled in from reference TRBV5-4 and TRBJ2-7): ETGVTQSPTHLIKTRGQQVTLRCSSQSGHNTVSWYQQALGQGPQFIFQYYREEENGRGNFPPRFSGLQFPNYSSELNVNALELDDSALYLCASSLYGDSSYEQYFGPGTRLTVT.